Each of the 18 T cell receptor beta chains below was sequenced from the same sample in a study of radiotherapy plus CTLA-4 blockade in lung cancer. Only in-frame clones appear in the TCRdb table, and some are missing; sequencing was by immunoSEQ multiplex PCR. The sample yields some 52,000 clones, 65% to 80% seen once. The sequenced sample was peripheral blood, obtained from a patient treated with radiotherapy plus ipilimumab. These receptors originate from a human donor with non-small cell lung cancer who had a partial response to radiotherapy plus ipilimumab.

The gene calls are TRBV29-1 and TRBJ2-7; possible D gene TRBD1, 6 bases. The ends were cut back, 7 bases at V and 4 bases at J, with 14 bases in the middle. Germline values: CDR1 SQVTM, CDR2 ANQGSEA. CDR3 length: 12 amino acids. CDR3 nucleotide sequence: TGCAGCGCAGTGACAGGAGCTTACGAGCAGTACTTC. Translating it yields CSAVTGAYEQYF.

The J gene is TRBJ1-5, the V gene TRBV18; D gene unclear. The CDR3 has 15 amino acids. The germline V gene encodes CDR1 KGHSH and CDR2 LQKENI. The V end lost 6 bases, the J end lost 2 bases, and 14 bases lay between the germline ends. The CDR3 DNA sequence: TGTGCCAGCTCGCTTTCGGGTGGAGGCAATCAGCCCCAGCATTTT. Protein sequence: CASSLSGGGNQPQHF.

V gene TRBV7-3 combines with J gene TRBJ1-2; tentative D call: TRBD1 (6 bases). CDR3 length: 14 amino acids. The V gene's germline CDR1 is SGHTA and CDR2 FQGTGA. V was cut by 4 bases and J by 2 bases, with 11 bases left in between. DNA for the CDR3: TGTGCCAGCAGCTGGCAGGGGCAGAACTATGGCTACACCTTC. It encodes CASSWQGQNYGYTF.

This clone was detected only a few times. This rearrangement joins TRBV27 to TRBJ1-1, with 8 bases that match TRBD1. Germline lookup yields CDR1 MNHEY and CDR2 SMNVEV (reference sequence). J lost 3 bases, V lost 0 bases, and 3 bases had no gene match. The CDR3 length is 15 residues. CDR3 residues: CASSLSETGDTEAFF. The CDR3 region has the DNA TGTGCCAGCAGTTTATCGGAGACAGGGGACACTGAAGCTTTCTTT.

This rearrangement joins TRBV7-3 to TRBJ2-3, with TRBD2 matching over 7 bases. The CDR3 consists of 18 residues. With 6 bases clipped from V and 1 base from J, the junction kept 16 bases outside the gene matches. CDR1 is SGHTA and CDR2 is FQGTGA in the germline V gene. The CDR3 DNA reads TGTGCCAGCAGTCCAATCGGGGGATCGGCGGGGGGCACAGATACGCAGTATTTT. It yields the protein CASSPIGGSAGGTDTQYF.

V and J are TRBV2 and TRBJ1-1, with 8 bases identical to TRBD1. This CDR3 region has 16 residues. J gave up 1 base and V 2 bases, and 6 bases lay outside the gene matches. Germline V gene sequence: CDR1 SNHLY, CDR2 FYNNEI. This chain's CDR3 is CASSEPLDRENTEAFF. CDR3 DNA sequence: TGTGCCAGCAGTGAACCACTGGACAGGGAGAACACTGAAGCTTTCTTT.

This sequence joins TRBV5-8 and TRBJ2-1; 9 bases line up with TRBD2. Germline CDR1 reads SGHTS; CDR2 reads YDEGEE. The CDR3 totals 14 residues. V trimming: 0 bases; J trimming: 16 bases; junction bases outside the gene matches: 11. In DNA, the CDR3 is TGTGCCAGCAGCTTGGTTTTGCGCGGGACTAGCAATTTCTTC. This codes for CASSLVLRGTSNFF. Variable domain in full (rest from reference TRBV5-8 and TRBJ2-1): EAGVTQSPTHLIKTRGQQATLRCSPISGHTSVYWYQQALGLGLQFLLWYDEGEERNRGNFPPRFSGRQFPNYSSELNVNALELEDSALYLCASSLVLRGTSNFFGPGTRLTVL.

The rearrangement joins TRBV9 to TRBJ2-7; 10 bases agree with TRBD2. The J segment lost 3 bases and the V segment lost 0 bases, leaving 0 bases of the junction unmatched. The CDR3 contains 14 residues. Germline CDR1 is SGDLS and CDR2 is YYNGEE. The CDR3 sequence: CASSVASGGYEQYF. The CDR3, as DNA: TGTGCCAGCAGCGTAGCTAGCGGGGGCTACGAGCAGTACTTC.

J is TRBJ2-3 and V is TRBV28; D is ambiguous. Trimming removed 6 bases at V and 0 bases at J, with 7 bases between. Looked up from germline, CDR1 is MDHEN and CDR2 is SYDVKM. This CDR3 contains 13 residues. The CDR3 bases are TGTGCCAGCAGGGGCAGAAGCACAGATACGCAGTATTTT. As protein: CASRGRSTDTQYF. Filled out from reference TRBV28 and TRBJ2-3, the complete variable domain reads DVKVTQSSRYLVKRTGEKVFLECVQDMDHENMFWYRQDPGLGLRLIYFSYDVKMKEKGDIPEGYSVSREKKERFSLILESASTNQTSMYLCASRGRSTDTQYFGPGTRLTVL.

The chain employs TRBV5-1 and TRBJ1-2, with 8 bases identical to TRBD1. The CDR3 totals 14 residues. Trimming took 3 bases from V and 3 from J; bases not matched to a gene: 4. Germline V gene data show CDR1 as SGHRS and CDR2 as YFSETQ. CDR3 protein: CASSSTGADYGYTF. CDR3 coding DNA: TGCGCCAGCAGCTCGACAGGGGCGGACTATGGCTACACCTTC.

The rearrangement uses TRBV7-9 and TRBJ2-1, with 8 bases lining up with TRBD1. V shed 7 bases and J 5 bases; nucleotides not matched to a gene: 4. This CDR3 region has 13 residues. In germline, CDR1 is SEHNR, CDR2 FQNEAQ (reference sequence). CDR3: CASTPDRDNEQFF. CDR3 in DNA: TGTGCCAGCACCCCGGACAGGGACAATGAGCAGTTCTTC.

CDR3 coding DNA: TGTGCCAGCTCACTGTCTCGGAGCCTCCCTAATCAGCCCCAGCATTTT. Encoded protein: CASSLSRSLPNQPQHF. The gene calls are TRBV18 and TRBJ1-5; D remains ambiguous. Germline V CDR1 and CDR2: KGHSH, LQKENI. Trimming left V 4 bases short and J 4 bases short, with 17 bases between. CDR3 length: 16 residues.

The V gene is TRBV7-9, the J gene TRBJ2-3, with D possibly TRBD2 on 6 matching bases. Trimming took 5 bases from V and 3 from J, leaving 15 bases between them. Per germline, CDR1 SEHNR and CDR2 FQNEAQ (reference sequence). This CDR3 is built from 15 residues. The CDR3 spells CASSIAGPGTDTQYF. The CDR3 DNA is TGTGCCAGCAGCATCGCGGGGCCTGGGACAGATACGCAGTATTTT.

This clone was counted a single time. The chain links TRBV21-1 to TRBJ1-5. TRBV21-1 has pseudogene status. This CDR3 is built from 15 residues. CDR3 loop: CASSPTGCRYQPQHF. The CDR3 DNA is TGTGCCAGCAGCCCAACGGGGTGTAGGTATCAGCCCCAGCATTTT.

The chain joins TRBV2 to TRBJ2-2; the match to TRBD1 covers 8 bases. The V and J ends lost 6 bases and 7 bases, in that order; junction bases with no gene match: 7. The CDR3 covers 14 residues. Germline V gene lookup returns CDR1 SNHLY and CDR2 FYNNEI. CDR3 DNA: TGTGCCAGCAGACGGACAGGGTCGGTCGGGGAGCTGTTTTTT. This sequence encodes CASRRTGSVGELFF.

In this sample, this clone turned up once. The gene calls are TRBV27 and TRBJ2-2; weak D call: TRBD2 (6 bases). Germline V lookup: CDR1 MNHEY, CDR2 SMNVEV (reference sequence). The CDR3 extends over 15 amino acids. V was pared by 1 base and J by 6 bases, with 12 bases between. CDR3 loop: CASSLLGGKAGELFF. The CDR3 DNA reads TGTGCCAGCAGTTTATTGGGGGGAAAGGCCGGGGAGCTGTTTTTT.

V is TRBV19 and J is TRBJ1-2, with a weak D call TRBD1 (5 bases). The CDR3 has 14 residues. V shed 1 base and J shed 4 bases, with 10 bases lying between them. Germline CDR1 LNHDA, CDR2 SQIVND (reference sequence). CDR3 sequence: CASSIGGEPYGYTF. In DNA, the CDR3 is TGTGCCAGTAGTATAGGGGGGGAACCCTATGGCTACACCTTC.

CDR3 region: CASSLLGGGPRETQYF. The CDR3 DNA sequence: TGTGCCAGCAGCTTATTGGGGGGGGGACCTAGGGAGACCCAGTACTTC. The rearrangement uses TRBV7-3 and TRBJ2-5, with 7 nucleotides matching TRBD2. V dropped 2 bases and J dropped 5; count of bases not matched to a gene: 11. The germline gives CDR1 SGHTA, CDR2 FQGTGA. This CDR3 is 16 amino acids long.